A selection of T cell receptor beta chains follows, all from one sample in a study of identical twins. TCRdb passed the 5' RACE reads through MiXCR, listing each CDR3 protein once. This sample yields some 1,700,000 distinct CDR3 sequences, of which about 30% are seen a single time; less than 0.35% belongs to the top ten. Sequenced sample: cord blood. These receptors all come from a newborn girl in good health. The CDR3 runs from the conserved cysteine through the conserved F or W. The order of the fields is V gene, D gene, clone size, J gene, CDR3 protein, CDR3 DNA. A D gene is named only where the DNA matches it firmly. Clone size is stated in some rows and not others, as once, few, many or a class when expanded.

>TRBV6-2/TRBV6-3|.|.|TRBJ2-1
CASSYWGVGYNEQFF
TGTGCCAGCAGTTACTGGGGGGTCGGCTACAATGAGCAGTTCTTC
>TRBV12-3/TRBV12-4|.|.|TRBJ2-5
CASSLWDTSGQETQYF
TGTGCCAGCAGTTTGTGGGATACCTCGGGGCAAGAGACCCAGTACTTC
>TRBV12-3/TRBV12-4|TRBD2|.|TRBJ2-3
CASTATSGGFDTQYF
TGTGCCAGCACCGCGACTAGCGGAGGCTTTGATACGCAGTATTTT
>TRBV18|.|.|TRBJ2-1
CATDLTGLASNEQFF
TGTGCCACCGACCTTACCGGGCTAGCTTCCAATGAGCAGTTCTTC
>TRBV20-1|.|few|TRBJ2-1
CSARALAGVGNEQFF
TGCAGTGCTAGAGCTCTAGCAGGTGTGGGCAATGAGCAGTTCTTC
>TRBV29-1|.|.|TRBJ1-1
CSVVRGGGPTEAFF
TGCAGCGTTGTACGCGGAGGAGGACCCACTGAAGCTTTCTTT
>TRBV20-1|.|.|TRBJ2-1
CSATTGGRYNEQFF
TGCAGTGCTACCACGGGGGGCCGTTACAATGAGCAGTTCTTC
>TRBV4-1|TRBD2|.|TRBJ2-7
CASSRGLAGGREQYF
TGCGCCAGCAGCCGCGGACTAGCGGGGGGGCGAGAGCAGTACTTC
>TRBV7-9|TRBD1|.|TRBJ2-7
CASSRQGAITYEQYF
TGTGCCAGCAGTCGACAGGGAGCAATCACCTACGAGCAGTACTTC
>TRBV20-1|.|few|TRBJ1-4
CSASRGAEKLFF
TGCAGTGCTAGTAGGGGCGCTGAAAAACTGTTTTTT
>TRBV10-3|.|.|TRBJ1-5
CAISGQVFQPQHF
TGTGCCATCAGTGGACAGGTTTTTCAGCCCCAGCATTTT
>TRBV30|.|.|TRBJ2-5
CAWSVSKETQYF
TGTGCCTGGAGTGTATCGAAGGAGACCCAGTACTTC
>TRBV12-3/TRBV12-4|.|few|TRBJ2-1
CASSRQSYNEQFF
TGTGCCAGTAGCCGACAGAGCTACAATGAGCAGTTCTTC